The clone carrying this T cell receptor (beta chain) was counted between two and nine times. What it binds is unknown. CDR3 length: 16 residues. Germline V gene lookup returns CDR1 SGHVS and CDR2 FQNEAQ. Losses at the gene ends were 5 bases for V and 2 bases for J; bases not matched to a gene: 5. This specimen belongs to a study of OX40 agonist ivuxolimab in advanced cancers. Turning to the study itself: Patients achieving partial responses numbered three: one hepatocellular carcinoma case and two cutaneous melanoma cases.

Study conclusions and caveats: Average numbers of expanded clones were greater in CD8+ T cells than in CD4+.

Libraries were prepared by immunoSEQ multiplex PCR; TCRdb keeps only in-frame clonotypes and omits some of them. The sample yields under 3,500 clones, around 80% seen once. The sequence came from an adult with an advanced solid tumor such as melanoma, head and neck, liver or kidney cancer. The V and J genes are TRBV7-8 and TRBJ2-2; TRBD2 matches at 10 bases. The sequencing here drew on CD4+ or CD8+ T cells sorted from blood, taken in a trial of the OX40 agonist ivuxolimab. CDR3 DNA sequence: TGTGCCAGCAGCCCCTGGACTAGCGGTAACACCGGGGAGCTGTTTTTT. Encoded protein: CASSPWTSGNTGELFF.